This TCR beta chain was identified during a study of beta chain features in type 1 diabetes. This clone has a handful of counts. Its specificity is not known. Markers CD45RO/CCR7/CD25/CD127/CD95/CD27 served to sort CD4+ naive, central memory, regulatory and stem cell-like memory cells. Findings of the study overall: A greater similarity of naive, central memory and Treg TCRB repertoires was seen among patients than among healthy donors.

The sequenced template was cDNA made from the entire isolated RNA. TCRdb's table, derived via immunoSEQ multiplex PCR, lists solely in-frame clones and lacks some. This table holds under 200,000 clones, roughly 9% found once. The CDR3 consists of 13 residues. The germline V gene has CDR1 MNHNY and CDR2 SVGAGI (reference sequence). The ends were cut back, 8 bases at V and 4 bases at J, with 14 bases in the middle. The chain employs TRBV6-6 and TRBJ2-5, with D perhaps TRBD1 (7 bases). Sample: central memory CD4+ T cells from blood. This clonotype originated in a woman under 30 in good health. CDR3 sequence (DNA): TGTGCCAGCCAGGGGGGCGCAGGAGAGACCCAGTACTTC. Translating it yields CASQGGAGETQYF.